These T cell receptor beta chains were read from a single sample in a study of blood T cell repertoires in COVID-19. Clones were read by immunoSEQ multiplex PCR, and TCRdb kept only the in-frame ones, dropping some. Of 35,000 to 45,000 clones listed, roughly nine tenths were seen once; the top ten hold just under 9.5%. Material for sequencing was peripheral blood. The receptor set was obtained from a man aged 50 or older with active COVID-19. Each CDR3 is given with its conserved first and last residue. The order of the fields is J gene, V gene, CDR3 protein.

TRBJ1-5 TRBV24-1 CATSDPKGGAQHF
TRBJ2-7 TRBV4-2 CASSQGLAGDLYEQYF
TRBJ2-1 TRBV19 CASRISGTGWRNEQFF
TRBJ2-5 TRBV11-2 CASSPVRLAGGETQYF
TRBJ1-1 TRBV28 CASSSGGGGTEAFF
TRBJ1-2 TRBV6-6 CASSYSTDYGYTF
TRBJ2-1 TRBV29-1 CSVLGTSGRGSYNEQFF
TRBJ2-3 TRBV24-1 CATSDPGDSASTDTQYF
TRBJ2-5 TRBV29-1 CSVAPRLAGGPGTQYF
TRBJ2-7 TRBV21-1 CASSKEKPGGTQRYEQYF
TRBJ1-5 TRBV28 CASSLATGLGNQPQHF
TRBJ2-3 TRBV7-2 CASSNPGTSLNTQYF
TRBJ2-2 TRBV7-2 CASSLAPLSSGSRTGELFF
TRBJ2-5 TRBV28 CASSLSGLQETQYF
TRBJ2-7 TRBV7-3 CASSSLAGVGEQYF
TRBJ2-7 TRBV28 CASSSVVGSYEQYF
TRBJ2-5 TRBV30 CAWSSGLQETQYF
TRBJ2-3 TRBV3-1/TRBV3-2 CASSQDLSGGDTQYF
TRBJ1-5 TRBV30 CAWSLIGDSNQPQHF
TRBJ2-1 TRBV14 CASSQFRRGQVDNEQFF
TRBJ2-1 TRBV14 CASSDLGGFVNNEQFF
TRBJ2-7 TRBV24-1 CATSDRTEGYEQYF
TRBJ2-7 TRBV5-1 CASSLDWTGSSQSSYEQYF
TRBJ1-3 TRBV7-2 CASSSETDSGNTIYF
TRBJ2-3 TRBV10-3 CAISRATSGRATDTQYF
TRBJ1-1 TRBV7-2 CASSPRGGGPEAFF
TRBJ2-1 TRBV11-2 CASSRASGRFNEQFF
TRBJ2-1 TRBV28 CASSFKRDQQFF
TRBJ1-5 TRBV19 CASSTTGIFSNQPQHF
TRBJ1-1 TRBV29-1 CSVGAGGAVTEAFF